This T cell receptor beta chain was sequenced in a study of OX40 agonist ivuxolimab in advanced cancers. About the study: Patients with hepatocellular carcinoma, melanoma, renal cell or head and neck cancer made up the dose-escalation patients. Aged about 20 to 80 with a mean of approximately 60 years, they were about 78% male. Previous treatment with anti-PD-1, anti-PD-L1 or anti-CTLA-4 therapy was allowed; roughly 40% had received some. Three patients had partial responses: one hepatocellular carcinoma, two cutaneous melanoma.

The protocol was immunoSEQ multiplex PCR, while the TCRdb copy is restricted to in-frame clones and leaves out a portion. Seen here are tens of thousands of clones, roughly nine tenths observed once, and the top ten hold 5.2%. The germline V gene encodes CDR1 SGHRS and CDR2 YFSETQ. This CDR3 contains 14 residues. V lost 4 bases to trimming and J lost 5 bases, with 15 bases between them. The TCR comes from an adult with an advanced solid tumor such as melanoma, head and neck, liver or kidney cancer. Specimen: CD4+ or CD8+ T cells sorted from blood, collected in a trial of the OX40 agonist ivuxolimab. This chain links TRBV5-1 with TRBJ2-5; D may correspond to TRBD1 or TRBD2 (6 bases each). CDR3 sequence: CASSPVGGWETQYF. As DNA, the CDR3 is TGCGCCAGCAGCCCGGTCGGGGGCTGGGAGACCCAGTACTTC.